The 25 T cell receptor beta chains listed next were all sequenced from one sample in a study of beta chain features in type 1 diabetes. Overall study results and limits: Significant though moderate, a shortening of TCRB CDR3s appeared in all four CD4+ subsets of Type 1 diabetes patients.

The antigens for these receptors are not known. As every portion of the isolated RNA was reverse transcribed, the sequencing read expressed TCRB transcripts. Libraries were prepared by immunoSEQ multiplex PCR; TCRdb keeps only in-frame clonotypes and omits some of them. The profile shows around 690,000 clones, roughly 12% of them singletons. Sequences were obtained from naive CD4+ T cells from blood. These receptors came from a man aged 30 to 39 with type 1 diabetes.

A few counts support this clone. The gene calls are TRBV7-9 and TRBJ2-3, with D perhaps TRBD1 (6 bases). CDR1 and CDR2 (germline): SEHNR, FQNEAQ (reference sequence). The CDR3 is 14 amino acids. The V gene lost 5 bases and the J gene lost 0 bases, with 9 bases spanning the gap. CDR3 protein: CASSAGQSTDTQYF. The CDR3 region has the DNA TGTGCCAGCAGCGCCGGACAGAGCACAGATACGCAGTATTTT.

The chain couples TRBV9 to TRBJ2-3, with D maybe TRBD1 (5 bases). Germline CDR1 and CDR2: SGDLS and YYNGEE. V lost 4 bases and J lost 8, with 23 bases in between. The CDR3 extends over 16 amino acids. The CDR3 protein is CASSSSRARELATQYF. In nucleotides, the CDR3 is TGTGCCAGCAGCTCATCCAGGGCCCGCGAATTGGCTACGCAGTATTTT.

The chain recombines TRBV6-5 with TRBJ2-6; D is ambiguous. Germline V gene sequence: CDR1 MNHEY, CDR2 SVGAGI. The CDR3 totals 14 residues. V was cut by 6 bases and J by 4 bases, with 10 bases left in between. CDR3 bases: TGTGCCAGCAGCCCGGCGATCGGGGCCAACGTCCTGACTTTC. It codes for CASSPAIGANVLTF.

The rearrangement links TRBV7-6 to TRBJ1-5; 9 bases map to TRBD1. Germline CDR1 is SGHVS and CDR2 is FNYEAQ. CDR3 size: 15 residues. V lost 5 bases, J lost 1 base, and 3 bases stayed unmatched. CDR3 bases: TGTGCCAGCAGCGCCGGACAGGGGAGCAATCAGCCCCAGCATTTT. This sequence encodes CASSAGQGSNQPQHF.

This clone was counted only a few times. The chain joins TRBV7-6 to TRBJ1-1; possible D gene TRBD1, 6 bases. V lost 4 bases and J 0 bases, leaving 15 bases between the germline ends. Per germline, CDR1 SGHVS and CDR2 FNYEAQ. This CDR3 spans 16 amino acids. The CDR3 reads CASSSMGHSMNTEAFF. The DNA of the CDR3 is TGTGCCAGCAGCTCAATGGGACATTCCATGAACACTGAAGCTTTCTTT.

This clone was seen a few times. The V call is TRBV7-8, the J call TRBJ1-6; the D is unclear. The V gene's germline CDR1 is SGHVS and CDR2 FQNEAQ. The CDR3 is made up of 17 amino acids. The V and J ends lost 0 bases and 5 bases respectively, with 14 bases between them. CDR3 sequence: CASSLARSGADNSPLHF. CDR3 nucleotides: TGTGCCAGCAGCTTAGCGAGGTCGGGAGCAGATAATTCACCCCTCCACTTT.

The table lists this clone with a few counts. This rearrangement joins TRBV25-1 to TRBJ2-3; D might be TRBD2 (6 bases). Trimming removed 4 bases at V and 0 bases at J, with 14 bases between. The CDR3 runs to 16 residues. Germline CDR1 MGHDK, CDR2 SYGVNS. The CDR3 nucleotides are TGTGCCAGCAGTGTAGGAGGGATCACTAGCACAGATACGCAGTATTTT. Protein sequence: CASSVGGITSTDTQYF.

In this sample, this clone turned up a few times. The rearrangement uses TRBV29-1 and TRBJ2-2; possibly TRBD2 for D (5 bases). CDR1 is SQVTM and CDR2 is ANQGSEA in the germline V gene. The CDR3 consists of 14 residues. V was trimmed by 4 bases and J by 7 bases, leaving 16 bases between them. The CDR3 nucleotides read TGCAGCGTTGTCGGTAGCCTTGAGGGCGGGGAGCTGTTTTTT. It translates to CSVVGSLEGGELFF.

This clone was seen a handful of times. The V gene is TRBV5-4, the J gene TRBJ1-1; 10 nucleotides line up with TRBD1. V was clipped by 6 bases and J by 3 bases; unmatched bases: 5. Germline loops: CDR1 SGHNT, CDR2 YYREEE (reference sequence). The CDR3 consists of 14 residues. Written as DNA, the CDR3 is TGTGCCAGCACCCCCGGGACAGGGGACACTGAAGCTTTCTTT. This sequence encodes CASTPGTGDTEAFF.

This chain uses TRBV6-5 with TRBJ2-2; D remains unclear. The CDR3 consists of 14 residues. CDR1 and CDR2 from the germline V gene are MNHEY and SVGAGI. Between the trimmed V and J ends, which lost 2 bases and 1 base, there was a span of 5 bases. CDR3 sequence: CASSYRENTGELFF. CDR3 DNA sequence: TGTGCCAGCAGTTACAGGGAGAACACCGGGGAGCTGTTTTTT.

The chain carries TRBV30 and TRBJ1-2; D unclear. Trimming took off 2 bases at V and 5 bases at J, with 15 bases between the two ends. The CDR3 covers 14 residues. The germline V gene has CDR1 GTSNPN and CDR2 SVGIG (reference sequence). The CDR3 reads CAWSQKVTPYGYTF. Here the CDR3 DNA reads TGTGCCTGGAGTCAAAAGGTGACTCCATATGGCTACACCTTC.

The CDR3 here is CASSRDGTGTGNTIYF. CDR3 nucleotide sequence: TGTGCCAGCAGCCGTGATGGGACAGGGACTGGAAACACCATATATTTT. V gene TRBV7-9 combines with J gene TRBJ1-3; 9 nucleotides match TRBD1. Trimming took 5 bases from V and 2 from J; bases not matched to a gene: 7. The CDR3 totals 16 residues. Germline CDR1 reads SEHNR; CDR2 reads FQNEAQ (reference sequence).

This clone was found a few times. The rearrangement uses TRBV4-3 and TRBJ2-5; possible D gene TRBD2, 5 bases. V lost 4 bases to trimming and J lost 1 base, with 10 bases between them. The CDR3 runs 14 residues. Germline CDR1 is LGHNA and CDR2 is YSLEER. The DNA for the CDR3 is TGCGCCAGCAGCCGGAGGTGGGGCCAAGAGACCCAGTACTTC. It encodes CASSRRWGQETQYF.

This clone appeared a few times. The CDR3 loop reads CATSRGQNNEQFF. DNA of the CDR3: TGTGCCACCAGCAGAGGACAGAACAATGAGCAGTTCTTC. J is TRBJ2-1 and V is TRBV15, with a possible D match to TRBD1 (5 bases). CDR1 and CDR2 from the germline V gene are LNHNV and YYDKDF (reference sequence). V lost 1 base and J lost 5, with 6 bases in between. The CDR3 covers 13 residues.

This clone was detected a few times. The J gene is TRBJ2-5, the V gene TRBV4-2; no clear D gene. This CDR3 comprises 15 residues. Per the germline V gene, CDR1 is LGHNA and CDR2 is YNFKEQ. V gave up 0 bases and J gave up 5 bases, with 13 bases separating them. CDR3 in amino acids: CASSQDPGLMETQYF. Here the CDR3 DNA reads TGTGCCAGCAGCCAAGATCCAGGCCTGATGGAGACCCAGTACTTC.

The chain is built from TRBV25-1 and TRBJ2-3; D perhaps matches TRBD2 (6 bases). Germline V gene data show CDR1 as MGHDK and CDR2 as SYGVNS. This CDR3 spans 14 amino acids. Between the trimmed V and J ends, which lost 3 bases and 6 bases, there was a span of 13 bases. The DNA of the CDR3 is TGTGCCAGCAGTGATAGTAGCGGAGGCGATACGCAGTATTTT. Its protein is CASSDSSGGDTQYF.

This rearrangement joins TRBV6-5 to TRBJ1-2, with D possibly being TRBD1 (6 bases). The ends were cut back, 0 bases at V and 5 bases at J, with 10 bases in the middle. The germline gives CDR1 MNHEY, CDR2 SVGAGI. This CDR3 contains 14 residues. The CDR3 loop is CASSYSGHRYGYTF. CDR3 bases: TGTGCCAGCAGTTACTCGGGACACCGGTATGGCTACACCTTC.

CDR3 protein: CASRPTGAVNTEAFF. The CDR3 DNA reads TGTGCCAGCAGACCAACGGGGGCAGTGAACACTGAAGCTTTCTTT. V is TRBV2 and J is TRBJ1-1, with a possible D match to TRBD1 (6 bases). Trimming removed 6 bases at V and 0 bases at J, with 14 bases between. This CDR3 region has 15 residues. Per the germline V gene, CDR1 is SNHLY and CDR2 is FYNNEI.

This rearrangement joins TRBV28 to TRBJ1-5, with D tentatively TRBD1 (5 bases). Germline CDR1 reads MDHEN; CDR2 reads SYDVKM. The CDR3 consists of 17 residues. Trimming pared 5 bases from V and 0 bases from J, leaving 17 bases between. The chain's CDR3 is CASSTPTDIYSNQPQHF. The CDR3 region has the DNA TGTGCCAGCAGTACACCGACGGACATCTATAGCAATCAGCCCCAGCATTTT.

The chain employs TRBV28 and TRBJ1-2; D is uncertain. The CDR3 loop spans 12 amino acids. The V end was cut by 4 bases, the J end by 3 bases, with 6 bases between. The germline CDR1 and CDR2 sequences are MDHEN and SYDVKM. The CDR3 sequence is CASSSMDYGYTF. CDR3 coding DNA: TGTGCCAGCAGTTCTATGGACTATGGCTACACCTTC.

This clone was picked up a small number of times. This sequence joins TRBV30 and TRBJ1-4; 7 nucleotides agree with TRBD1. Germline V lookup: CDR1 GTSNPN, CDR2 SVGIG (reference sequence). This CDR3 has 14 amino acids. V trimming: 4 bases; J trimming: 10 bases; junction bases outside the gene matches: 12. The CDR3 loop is CAWTKGQGVGKLFF. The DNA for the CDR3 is TGTGCCTGGACTAAGGGGCAGGGGGTCGGAAAACTGTTTTTT.

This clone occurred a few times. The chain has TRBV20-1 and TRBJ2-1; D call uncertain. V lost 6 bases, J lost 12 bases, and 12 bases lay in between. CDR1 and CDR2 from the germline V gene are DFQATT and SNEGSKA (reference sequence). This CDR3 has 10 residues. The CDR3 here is CSADAQVQFF. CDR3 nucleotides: TGCAGTGCCGATGCCCAGGTGCAGTTCTTC.

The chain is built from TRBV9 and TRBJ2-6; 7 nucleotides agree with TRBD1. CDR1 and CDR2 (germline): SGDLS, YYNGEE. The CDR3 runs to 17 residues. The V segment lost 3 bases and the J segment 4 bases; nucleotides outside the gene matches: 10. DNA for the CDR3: TGTGCCAGCAGCGAATCCCGGGACAGACCCGGGGCCAACGTCCTGACTTTC. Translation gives CASSESRDRPGANVLTF.

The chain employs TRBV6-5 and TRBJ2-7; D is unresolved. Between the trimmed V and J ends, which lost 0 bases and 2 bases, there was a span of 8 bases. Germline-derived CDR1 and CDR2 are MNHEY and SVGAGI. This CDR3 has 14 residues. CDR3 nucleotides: TGTGCCAGCAGTTACTCGAAGGGAACCTACGAGCAGTACTTC. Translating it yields CASSYSKGTYEQYF.

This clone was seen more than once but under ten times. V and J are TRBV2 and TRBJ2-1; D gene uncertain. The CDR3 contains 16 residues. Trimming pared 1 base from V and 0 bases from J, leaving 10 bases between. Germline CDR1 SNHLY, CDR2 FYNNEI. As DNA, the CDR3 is TGTGCCAGCAGTGAAGGCTTAAGGGTCTCCTACAATGAGCAGTTCTTC. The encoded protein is CASSEGLRVSYNEQFF.